This TCR beta chain was retrieved from a study of PD-1 blockade in classical Hodgkin lymphoma. Brentuximab vedotin exposure varied among the patients, all of whom had relapsed after autologous stem cell transplantation. Trimming pared 0 bases from V and 8 bases from J, leaving 8 bases between. Germline lookup yields CDR1 MNHNS and CDR2 SASEGT. The CDR3 totals 14 residues. Assay used: immunoSEQ multiplex PCR; TCRdb lists only in-frame clones, some missing. The profile shows approximately 50,000 clones, around 90% of them singletons. This sequence was found in a human donor with classical Hodgkin lymphoma. The sample here was peripheral blood mononuclear cells (PBMCs), taken before the second cycle of nivolumab. This sequence joins TRBV6-1 and TRBJ1-6; D gene uncertain. Here the CDR3 reads CASSEADGYSPLHF. The CDR3 DNA reads as TGTGCCAGCAGTGAAGCCGACGGTTATTCACCCCTCCACTTT.